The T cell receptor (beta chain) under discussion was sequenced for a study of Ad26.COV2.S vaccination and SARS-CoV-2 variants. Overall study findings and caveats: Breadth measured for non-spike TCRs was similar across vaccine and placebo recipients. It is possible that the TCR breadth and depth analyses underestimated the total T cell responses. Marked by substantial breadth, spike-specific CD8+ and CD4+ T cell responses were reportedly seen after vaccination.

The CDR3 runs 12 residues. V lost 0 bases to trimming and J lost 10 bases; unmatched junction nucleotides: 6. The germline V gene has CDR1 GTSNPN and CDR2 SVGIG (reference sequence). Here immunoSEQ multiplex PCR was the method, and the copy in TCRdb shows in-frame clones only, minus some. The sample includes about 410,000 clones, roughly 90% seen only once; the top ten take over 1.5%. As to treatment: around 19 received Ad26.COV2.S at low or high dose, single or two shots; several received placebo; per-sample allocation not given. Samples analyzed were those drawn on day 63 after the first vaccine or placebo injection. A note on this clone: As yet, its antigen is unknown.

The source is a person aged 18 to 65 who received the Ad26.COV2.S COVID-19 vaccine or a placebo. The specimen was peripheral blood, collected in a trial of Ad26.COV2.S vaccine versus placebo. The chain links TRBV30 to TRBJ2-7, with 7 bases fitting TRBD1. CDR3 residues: CAWSVQGIPQYF. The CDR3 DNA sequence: TGTGCCTGGAGTGTACAGGGGATCCCTCAGTACTTC. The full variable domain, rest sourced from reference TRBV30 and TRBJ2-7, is SQTIHQWPATLVQPVGSPLSLECTVEGTSNPNLYWYRQAAGRGLQLLFYSVGIGQISSEVPQNLSASRPQDRQFILSSKKLLLSDSGFYLCAWSVQGIPQYFGPGTRLTVT.